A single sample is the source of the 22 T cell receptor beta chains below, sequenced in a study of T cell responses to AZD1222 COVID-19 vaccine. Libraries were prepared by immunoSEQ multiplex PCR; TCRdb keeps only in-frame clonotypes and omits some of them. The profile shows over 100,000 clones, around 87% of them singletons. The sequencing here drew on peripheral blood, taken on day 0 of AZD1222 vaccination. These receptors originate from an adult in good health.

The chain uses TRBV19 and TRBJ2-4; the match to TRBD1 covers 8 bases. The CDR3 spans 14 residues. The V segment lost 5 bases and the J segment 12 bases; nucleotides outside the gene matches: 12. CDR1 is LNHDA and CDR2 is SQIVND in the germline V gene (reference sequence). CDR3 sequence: CASSPGQAARAQYF. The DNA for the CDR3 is TGTGCCAGTAGTCCGGGACAGGCGGCTAGGGCTCAGTACTTC.

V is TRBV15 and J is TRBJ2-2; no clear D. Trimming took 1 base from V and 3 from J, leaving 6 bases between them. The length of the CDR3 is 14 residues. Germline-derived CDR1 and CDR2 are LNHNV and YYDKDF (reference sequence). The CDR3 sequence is CATSRGTDTGELFF. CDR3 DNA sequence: TGTGCCACCAGCAGAGGGACGGACACCGGGGAGCTGTTTTTT.

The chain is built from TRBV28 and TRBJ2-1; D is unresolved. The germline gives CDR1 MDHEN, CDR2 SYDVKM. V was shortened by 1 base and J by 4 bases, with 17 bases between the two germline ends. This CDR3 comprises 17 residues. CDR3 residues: CASSLFPASQKYNEQFF. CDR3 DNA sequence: TGTGCCAGCAGTTTATTTCCTGCTAGTCAGAAATACAATGAGCAGTTCTTC.

Written as DNA, the CDR3 is TGTGCCAGCAGTATACAGGGGAACAATTCACCCCTCCACTTT. As protein: CASSIQGNNSPLHF. The gene calls are TRBV25-1 and TRBJ1-6, with 7 bases fitting TRBD1. Germline CDR1 is MGHDK and CDR2 is SYGVNS. Trimming removed 5 bases from V and 7 bases from J; junction bases left unmatched: 5. This CDR3 comprises 14 residues. The whole variable domain, filled in from reference TRBV25-1 and TRBJ1-6, reads EADIYQTPRYLVIGTGKKITLECSQTMGHDKMYWYQQDPGMELHLIHYSYGVNSTEKGDLSSESTVSRIRTEHFPLTLESARPSHTSQYLCASSIQGNNSPLHFGNGTRLTVT.

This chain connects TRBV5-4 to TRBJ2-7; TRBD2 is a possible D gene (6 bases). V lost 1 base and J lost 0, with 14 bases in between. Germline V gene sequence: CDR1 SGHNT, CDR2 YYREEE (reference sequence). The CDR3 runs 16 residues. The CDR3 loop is CASSLSVGGPSYEQYF. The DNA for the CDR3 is TGTGCCAGCAGCTTGTCCGTGGGAGGTCCCTCCTACGAGCAGTACTTC.

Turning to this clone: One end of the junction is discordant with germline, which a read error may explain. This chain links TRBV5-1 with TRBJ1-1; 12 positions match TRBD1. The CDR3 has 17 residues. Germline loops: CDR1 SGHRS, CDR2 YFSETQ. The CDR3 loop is CASGLGTGGSGDTEAFF. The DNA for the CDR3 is TGCGCCAGCGGCTTGGGGACAGGGGGCTCCGGGGACACTGAAGCTTTCTTT.

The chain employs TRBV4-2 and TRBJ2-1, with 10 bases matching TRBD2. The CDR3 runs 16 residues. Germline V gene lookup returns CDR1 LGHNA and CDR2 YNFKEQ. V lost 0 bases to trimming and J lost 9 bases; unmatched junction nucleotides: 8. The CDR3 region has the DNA TGTGCCAGCAGCCAAGAGATCCTAGCGGGAGCTCGTGAGCAGTTCTTC. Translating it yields CASSQEILAGAREQFF.

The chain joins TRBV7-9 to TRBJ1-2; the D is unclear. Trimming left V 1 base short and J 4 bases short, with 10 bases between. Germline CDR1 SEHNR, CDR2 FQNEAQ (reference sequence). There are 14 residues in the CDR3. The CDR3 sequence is CASSLVGSPYGYTF. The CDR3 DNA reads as TGTGCCAGCAGCTTAGTGGGCAGCCCCTATGGCTACACCTTC.

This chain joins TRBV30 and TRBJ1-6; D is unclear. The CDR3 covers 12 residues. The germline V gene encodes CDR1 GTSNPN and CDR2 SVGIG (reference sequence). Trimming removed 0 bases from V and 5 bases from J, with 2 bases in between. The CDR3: CAWSVHNSPLHF. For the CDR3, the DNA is TGTGCCTGGAGTGTACATAATTCACCCCTCCACTTT.

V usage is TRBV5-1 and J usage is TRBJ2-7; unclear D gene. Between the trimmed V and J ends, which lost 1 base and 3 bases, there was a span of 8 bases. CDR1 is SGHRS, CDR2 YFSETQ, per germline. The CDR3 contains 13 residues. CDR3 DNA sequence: TGCGCCAGCAGCTTGAGGACGGACTACGAGCAGTACTTC. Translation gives CASSLRTDYEQYF.

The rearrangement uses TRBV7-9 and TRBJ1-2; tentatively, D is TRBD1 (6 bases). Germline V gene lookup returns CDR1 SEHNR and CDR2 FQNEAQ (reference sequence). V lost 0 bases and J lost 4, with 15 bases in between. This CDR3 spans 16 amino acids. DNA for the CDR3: TGTGCCAGCAGCTTAGCGGGGACAAATTCGGGCTATGGCTACACCTTC. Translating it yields CASSLAGTNSGYGYTF.

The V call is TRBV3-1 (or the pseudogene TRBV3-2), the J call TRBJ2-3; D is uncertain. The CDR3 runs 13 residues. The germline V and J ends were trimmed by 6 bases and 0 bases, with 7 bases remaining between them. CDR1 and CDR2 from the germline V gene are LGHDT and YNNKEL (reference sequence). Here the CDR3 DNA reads TGTGCCAGCAGACTTGACAGCACAGATACGCAGTATTTT. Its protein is CASRLDSTDTQYF.

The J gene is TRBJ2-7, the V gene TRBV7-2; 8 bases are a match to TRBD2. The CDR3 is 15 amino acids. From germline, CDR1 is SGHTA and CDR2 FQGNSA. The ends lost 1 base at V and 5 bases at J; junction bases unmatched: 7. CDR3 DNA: TGTGCCAGCAGCTTAGTGACGGGAGGGCCCCACGAGCAGTACTTC. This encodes CASSLVTGGPHEQYF.

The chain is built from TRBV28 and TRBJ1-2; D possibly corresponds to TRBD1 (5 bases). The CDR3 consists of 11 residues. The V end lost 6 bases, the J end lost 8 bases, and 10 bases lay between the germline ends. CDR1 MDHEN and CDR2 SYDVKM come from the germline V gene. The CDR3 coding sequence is TGTGCCAGCAGCGATAAGGGGGGCTACACCTTC. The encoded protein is CASSDKGGYTF.

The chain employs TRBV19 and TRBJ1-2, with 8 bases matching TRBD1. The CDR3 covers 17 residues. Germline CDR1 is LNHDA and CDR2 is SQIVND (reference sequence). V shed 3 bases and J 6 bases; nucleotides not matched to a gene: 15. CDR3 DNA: TGTGCCAGTAGTATTTTGGCAGGGGGCAAAGGAAAAAATGGCTACACCTTC. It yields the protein CASSILAGGKGKNGYTF.

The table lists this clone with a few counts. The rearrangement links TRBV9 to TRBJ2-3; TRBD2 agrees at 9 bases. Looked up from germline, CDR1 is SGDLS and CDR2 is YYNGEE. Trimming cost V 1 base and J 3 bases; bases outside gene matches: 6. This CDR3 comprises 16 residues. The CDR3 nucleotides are TGTGCCAGCAGCGTATTCCCTAGCGGGGCAACAGATACGCAGTATTTT. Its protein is CASSVFPSGATDTQYF.

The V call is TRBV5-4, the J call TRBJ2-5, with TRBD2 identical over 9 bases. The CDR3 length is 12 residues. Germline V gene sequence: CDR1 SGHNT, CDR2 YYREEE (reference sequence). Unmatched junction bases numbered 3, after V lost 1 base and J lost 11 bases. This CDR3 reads CASSLTSGPQYF. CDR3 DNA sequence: TGTGCCAGCAGCTTGACTAGCGGGCCTCAGTACTTC.

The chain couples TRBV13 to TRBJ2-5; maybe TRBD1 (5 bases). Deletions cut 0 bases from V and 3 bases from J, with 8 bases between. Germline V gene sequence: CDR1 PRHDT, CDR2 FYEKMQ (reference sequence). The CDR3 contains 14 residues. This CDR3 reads CASSLGKGEETQYF. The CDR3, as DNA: TGTGCCAGCAGCTTAGGAAAAGGGGAAGAGACCCAGTACTTC.

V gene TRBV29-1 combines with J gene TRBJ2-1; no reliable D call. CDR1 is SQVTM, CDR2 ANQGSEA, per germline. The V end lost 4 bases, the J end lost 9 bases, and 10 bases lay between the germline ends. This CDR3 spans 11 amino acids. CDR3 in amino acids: CSVGEHGEQFF. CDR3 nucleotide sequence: TGCAGCGTTGGTGAGCACGGTGAGCAGTTCTTC.

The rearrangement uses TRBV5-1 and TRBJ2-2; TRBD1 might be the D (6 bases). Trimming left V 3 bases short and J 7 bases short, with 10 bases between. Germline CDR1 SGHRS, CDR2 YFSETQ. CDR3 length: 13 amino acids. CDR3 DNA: TGCGCCAGCAGCTCACCAGGGGTCGGGGAGCTGTTTTTT. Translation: CASSSPGVGELFF.

The CDR3 bases are TGTGCCAGCAGCTCAGCGCTCCGGGCTGAGTCAGTCAATGAGCAGTTCTTC. Protein sequence: CASSSALRAESVNEQFF. This sequence joins TRBV7-8 and TRBJ2-1, with D unclear. V lost 4 bases and J 6 bases, leaving 22 bases between the germline ends. The V gene's germline CDR1 is SGHVS and CDR2 FQNEAQ. CDR3 length: 17 amino acids.

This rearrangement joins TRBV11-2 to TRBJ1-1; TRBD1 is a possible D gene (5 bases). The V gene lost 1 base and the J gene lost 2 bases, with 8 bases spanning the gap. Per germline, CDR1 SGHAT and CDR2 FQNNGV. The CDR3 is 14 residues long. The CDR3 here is CASSLGRVNTEAFF. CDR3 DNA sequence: TGTGCCAGCAGCTTAGGCAGGGTTAACACTGAAGCTTTCTTT.